The clone carrying this TCR beta chain was observed many times. Antigen specificity is unknown. What was amplified from RNA transcripts were TCR beta CDR3 regions. The HTBI primer set drove a first-round RT-PCR of the TCR CDR3. TCRdb reprocessed the multiplex PCR reads via MiXCR and lists one record per CDR3 protein. The table lists 400,000 to 550,000 distinct CDR3 sequences, around 15% of them singletons. Germline lookup yields CDR1 SGHAT and CDR2 FQDESV (reference sequence). This CDR3 region has 16 residues. With 3 bases clipped from V and 6 bases from J, the junction kept 10 bases outside the gene matches. PBMCs were collected from an approximately 10 ml volume of fresh peripheral blood. This sample is drawn from a study of T cells in Graves' hyperthyroidism and ophthalmopathy. Notes on the study in general: Stable hyperthyroidism and ophthalmopathy were separated using 13 V-J signatures.

The clonotype originates from a woman between 18 and 30 years old with Graves' hyperthyroidism. Sequenced: blood. V gene TRBV11-1 combines with J gene TRBJ2-5, with 10 positions matching TRBD1. CDR3 loop: CASSFNAGTGAKTQYF. CDR3 in DNA: TGTGCCAGCAGCTTCAACGCCGGGACAGGGGCGAAGACCCAGTACTTC.